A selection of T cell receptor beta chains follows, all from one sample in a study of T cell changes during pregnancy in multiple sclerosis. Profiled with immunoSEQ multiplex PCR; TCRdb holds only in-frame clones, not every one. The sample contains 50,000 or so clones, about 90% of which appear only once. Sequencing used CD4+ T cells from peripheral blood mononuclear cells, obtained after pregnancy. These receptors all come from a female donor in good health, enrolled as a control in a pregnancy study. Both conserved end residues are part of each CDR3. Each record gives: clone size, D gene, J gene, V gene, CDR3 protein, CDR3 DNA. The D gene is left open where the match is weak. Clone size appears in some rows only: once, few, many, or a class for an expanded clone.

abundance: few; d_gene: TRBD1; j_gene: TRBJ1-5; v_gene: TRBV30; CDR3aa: CAWGFSGTGVVSSNQPQHF; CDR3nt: TGTGCCTGGGGCTTTTCCGGGACAGGGGTTGTGTCCTCCAATCAGCCCCAGCATTTT
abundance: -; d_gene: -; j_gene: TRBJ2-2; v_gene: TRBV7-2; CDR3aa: CASSYQGSDGELFF; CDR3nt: TGTGCCAGCAGCTACCAGGGATCGGACGGGGAGCTGTTTTTT
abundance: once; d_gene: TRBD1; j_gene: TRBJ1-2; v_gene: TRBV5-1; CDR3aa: CASSPGTGRNFYGYTF; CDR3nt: TGCGCCAGCAGCCCCGGGACAGGGCGAAATTTTTATGGCTACACCTTC
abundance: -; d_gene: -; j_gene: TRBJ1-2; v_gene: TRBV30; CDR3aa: CAWSAGGDYTF; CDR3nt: TGTGCCTGGAGTGCGGGGGGTGACTACACCTTC
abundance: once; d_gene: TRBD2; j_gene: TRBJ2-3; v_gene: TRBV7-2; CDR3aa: CASSPPPSGGVPDTQYF; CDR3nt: TGTGCCAGCAGCCCACCTCCTAGCGGGGGGGTCCCAGATACGCAGTATTTT
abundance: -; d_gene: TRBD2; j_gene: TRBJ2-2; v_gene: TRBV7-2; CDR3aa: CASSYRLLAGGTNTGELFF; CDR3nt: TGTGCCAGCAGCTATAGACTACTAGCGGGGGGCACGAACACCGGGGAGCTGTTTTTT
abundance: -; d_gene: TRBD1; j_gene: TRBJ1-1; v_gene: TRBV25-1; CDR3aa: CASSAPRTGGEAFF; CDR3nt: TGTGCCAGCAGTGCACCTCGGACAGGGGGTGAAGCTTTCTTT
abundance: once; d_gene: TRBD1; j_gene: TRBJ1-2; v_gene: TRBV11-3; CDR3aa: CASSLDRGDYGYTF; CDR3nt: TGTGCCAGCAGCTTAGACAGGGGGGACTATGGCTACACCTTC
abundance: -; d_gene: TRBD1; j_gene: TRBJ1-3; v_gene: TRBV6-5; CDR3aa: CASSYATGTGNTIYF; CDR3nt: TGTGCCAGCAGTTACGCGACAGGGACTGGAAACACCATATATTTT
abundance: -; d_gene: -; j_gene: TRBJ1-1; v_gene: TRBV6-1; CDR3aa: CASSESWSEGEAFF; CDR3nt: TGTGCCAGCAGTGAAAGTTGGTCGGAGGGCGAAGCTTTCTTT
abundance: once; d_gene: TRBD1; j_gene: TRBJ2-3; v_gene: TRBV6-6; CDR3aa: CASSTGTGGPDTQYF; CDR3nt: TGTGCCAGCAGTACCGGGACAGGGGGCCCAGATACGCAGTATTTT
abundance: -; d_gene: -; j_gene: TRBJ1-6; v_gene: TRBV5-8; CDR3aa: CASSPTGKLEAYNSPLHF; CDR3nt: TGTGCCAGCAGCCCCACCGGGAAACTAGAAGCCTATAATTCACCCCTCCACTTT
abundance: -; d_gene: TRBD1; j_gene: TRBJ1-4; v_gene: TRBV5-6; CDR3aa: CASTGQGNEKLFF; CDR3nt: TGTGCCAGCACGGGACAGGGGAATGAAAAACTGTTTTTT
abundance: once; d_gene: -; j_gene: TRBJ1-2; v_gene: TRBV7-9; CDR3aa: CASSLTQGTYGYTF; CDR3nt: TGTGCCAGCAGCTTAACGCAGGGAACCTATGGCTACACCTTC
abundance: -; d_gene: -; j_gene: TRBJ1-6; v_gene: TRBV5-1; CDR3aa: CASSLDTGYNSPLHF; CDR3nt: TGCGCCAGCAGCTTGGATACAGGCTATAATTCACCCCTCCACTTT
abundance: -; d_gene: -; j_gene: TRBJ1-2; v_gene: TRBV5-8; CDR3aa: CASSYMDSIYGYTF; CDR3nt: TGTGCCAGCAGCTACATGGACAGTATCTATGGCTACACCTTC
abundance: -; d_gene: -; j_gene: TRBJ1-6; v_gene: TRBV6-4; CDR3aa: CASSPQTNSPLHF; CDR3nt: TGTGCCAGCAGTCCACAGACTAATTCACCCCTCCACTTT
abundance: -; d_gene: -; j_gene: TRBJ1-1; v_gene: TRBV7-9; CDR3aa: CASSLGGLGTEAFF; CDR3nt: TGTGCCAGCAGCTTAGGAGGGCTGGGAACTGAAGCTTTCTTT
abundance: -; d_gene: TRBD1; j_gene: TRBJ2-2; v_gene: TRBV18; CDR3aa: CASSLAGTAITGELFF; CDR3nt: TGTGCCAGCTCACTAGCCGGGACAGCAATCACCGGGGAGCTGTTTTTT
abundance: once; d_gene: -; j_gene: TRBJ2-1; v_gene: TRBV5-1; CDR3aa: CASSLHQGNEQFF; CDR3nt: TGCGCCAGCAGCTTACACCAGGGGAATGAGCAGTTCTTC
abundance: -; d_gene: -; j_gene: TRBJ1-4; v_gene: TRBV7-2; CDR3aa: CASSLVGGATNEKLFF; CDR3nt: TGTGCCAGCAGCTTAGTTGGCGGTGCAACTAATGAAAAACTGTTTTTT
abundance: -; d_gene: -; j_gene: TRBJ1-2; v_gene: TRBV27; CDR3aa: CASSFLKRNYGYTF; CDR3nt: TGTGCCAGCAGTTTTCTAAAGAGGAACTATGGCTACACCTTC
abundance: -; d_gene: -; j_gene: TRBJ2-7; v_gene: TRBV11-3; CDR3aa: CASKSSYSYEQYF; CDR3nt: TGTGCCAGCAAATCGAGCTACTCCTACGAGCAGTACTTC
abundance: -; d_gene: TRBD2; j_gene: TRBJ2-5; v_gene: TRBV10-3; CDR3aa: CAISEGLAGRAETQYF; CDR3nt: TGTGCCATCAGTGAGGGACTAGCGGGACGGGCAGAGACCCAGTACTTC
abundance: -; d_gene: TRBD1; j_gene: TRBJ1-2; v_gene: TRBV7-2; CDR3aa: CASSLSTGLFTF; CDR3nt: TGTGCCAGCAGCTTATCGACAGGGTTATTCACCTTC
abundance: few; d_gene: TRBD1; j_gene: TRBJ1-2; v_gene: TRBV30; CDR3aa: CAWSIQGAYGYTF; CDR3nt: TGTGCCTGGAGTATTCAGGGGGCCTATGGCTACACCTTC
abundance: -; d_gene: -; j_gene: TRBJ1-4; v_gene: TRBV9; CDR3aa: CASSAREKPEKLFF; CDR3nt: TGTGCCAGCAGCGCAAGGGAGAAGCCTGAAAAACTGTTTTTT
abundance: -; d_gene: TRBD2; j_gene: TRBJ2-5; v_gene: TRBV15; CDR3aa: CATSRGDGGAPQETQYF; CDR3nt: TGTGCCACCAGCAGAGGGGACGGGGGGGCACCTCAAGAGACCCAGTACTTC
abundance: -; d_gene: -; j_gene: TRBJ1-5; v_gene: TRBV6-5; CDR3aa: CASSPRDNQPQHF; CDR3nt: TGTGCCAGCAGCCCCAGGGACAATCAGCCCCAGCATTTT
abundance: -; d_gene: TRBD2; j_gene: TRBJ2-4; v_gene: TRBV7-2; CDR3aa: CASSLATSATKNIQYF; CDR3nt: TGTGCCAGCAGCTTAGCAACTAGCGCAACCAAAAACATTCAGTACTTC
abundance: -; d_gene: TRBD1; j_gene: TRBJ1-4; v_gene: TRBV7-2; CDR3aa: CASSPGNTGGGEKLFF; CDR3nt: TGTGCCAGCAGCCCAGGAAACACAGGGGGCGGCGAAAAACTGTTTTTT
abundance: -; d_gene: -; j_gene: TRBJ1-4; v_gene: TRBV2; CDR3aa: CASTPGVEKLFF; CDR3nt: TGTGCCAGCACCCCAGGGGTGGAAAAACTGTTTTTT
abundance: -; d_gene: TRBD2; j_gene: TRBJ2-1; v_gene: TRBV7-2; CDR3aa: CASSLLKTSGGGEQFF; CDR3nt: TGTGCCAGCAGCTTACTGAAGACTAGCGGGGGAGGTGAGCAGTTCTTC
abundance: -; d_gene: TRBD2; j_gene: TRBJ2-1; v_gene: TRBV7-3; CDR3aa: CASSSKSGSNYNEQFF; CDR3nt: TGTGCCAGCAGCTCAAAAAGCGGGAGTAATTACAATGAGCAGTTCTTC
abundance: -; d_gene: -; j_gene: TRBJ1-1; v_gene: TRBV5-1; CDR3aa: CASSLAGQNTEAFF; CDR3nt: TGCGCCAGCAGCTTGGCTGGACAGAACACTGAAGCTTTCTTT
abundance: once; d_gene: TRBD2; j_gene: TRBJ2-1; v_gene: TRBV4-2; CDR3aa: CASSIARGDEQFF; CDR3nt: TGTGCCAGCAGCATCGCCCGGGGGGATGAGCAGTTCTTC
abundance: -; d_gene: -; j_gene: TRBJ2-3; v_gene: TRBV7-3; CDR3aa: CASSLMAGITDTQYF; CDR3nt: TGTGCCAGCAGCCTAATGGCGGGGATCACAGATACGCAGTATTTT
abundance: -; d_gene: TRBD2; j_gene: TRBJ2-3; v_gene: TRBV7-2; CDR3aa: CASSPRGGLDTQYF; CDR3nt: TGTGCCAGCAGCCCGCGGGGGGGCCTAGATACGCAGTATTTT
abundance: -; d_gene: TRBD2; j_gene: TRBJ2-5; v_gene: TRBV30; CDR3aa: CAWGEGSSGGFRETQYF; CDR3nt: TGTGCCTGGGGCGAGGGCTCTAGCGGGGGGTTCAGGGAGACCCAGTACTTC
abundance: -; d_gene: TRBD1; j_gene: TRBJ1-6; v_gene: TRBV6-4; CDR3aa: CASSGTVNSPLHF; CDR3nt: TGTGCCTCGTCCGGGACAGTGAATTCACCCCTCCACTTT
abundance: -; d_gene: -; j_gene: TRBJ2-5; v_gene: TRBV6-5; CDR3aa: CASGQGRAETQYF; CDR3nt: TGTGCCAGCGGGCAGGGGAGGGCAGAGACCCAGTACTTC
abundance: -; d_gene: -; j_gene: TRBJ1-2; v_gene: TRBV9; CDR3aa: CASSVGPGDGYTF; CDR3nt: TGTGCCAGCAGCGTAGGTCCAGGCGATGGCTACACCTTC
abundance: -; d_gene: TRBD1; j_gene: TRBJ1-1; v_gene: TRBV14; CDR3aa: CASSPYLGGPAFF; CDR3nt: TGTGCCAGCAGCCCTTATCTAGGGGGCCCGGCTTTCTTT
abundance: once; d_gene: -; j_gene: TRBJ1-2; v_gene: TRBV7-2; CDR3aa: CASSFRTDYGYTF; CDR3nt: TGTGCCAGCAGCTTCAGGACAGACTATGGCTACACCTTC
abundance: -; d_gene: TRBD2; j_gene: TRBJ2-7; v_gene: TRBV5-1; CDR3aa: CASSLVLAGTPYEQYF; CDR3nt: TGCGCCAGCAGCTTGGTTCTAGCGGGGACCCCCTACGAGCAGTACTTC
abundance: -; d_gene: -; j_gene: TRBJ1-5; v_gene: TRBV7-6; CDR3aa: CASSLGRADQPQHF; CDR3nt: TGTGCCAGCAGCTTGGGCAGGGCAGATCAGCCCCAGCATTTT
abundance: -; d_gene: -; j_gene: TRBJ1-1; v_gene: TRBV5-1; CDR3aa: CASSLFQGNTEAFF; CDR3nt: TGCGCCAGCAGCTTGTTCCAGGGAAACACTGAAGCTTTCTTT
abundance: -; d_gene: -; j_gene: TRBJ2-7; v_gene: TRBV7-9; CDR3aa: CASSLERREQYF; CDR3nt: TGTGCCAGCAGCTTAGAGAGGCGCGAGCAGTACTTC
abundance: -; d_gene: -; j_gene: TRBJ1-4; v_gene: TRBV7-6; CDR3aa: CASSLTGGNEKLFF; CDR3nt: TGTGCCAGCAGCTTGACGGGGGGGAATGAAAAACTGTTTTTT
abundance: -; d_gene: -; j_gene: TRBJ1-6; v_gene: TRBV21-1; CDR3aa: CASSMSDRVSPLHF; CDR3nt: TGTGCCAGCAGCATGAGCGACAGGGTGTCACCCCTCCACTTT
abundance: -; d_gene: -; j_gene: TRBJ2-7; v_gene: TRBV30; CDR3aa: CACLTGTYEQYF; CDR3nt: TGTGCCTGCTTAACAGGGACCTACGAGCAGTACTTC